This T cell receptor beta chain stems from a study of blood T cell repertoires in COVID-19. As for the study in general: There were acute and convalescent COVID-19 samples, and they came from the United States, Italy and Spain.

Per the study methods: Reference gene primer amplification gave estimated nucleated cell counts. Produced via immunoSEQ multiplex PCR; TCRdb's table is partial and in-frame only. The V and J calls and clone size were taken over from that table, and D and trimming were inferred from the DNA. Here the sample spans approximately 210,000 clones, roughly 81% being singletons. Trimming removed 5 bases at V and 5 bases at J, with 11 bases between. Germline V gene data show CDR1 as LGHDT and CDR2 as YNNKEL (reference sequence). CDR3 size: 13 residues. V is TRBV3-1 (or the pseudogene TRBV3-2) and J is TRBJ2-3, with a tentative D call TRBD1 (7 bases). The sequencing sample was made of peripheral blood. This TCR derives from a woman aged 45-60 years with active or convalescent COVID-19. The CDR3 DNA follows: TGTGCCAGCAGCTCCAGGGGGGTAGATACGCAGTATTTT. As protein: CASSSRGVDTQYF.